The text below deals with one T cell receptor (beta chain). The target antigen is unknown. These data are taken from a study of vaccination effects on CD4 cells after COVID-19. Study summary: Post-vaccine sampling occurred a median 72 days after the second dose.

Antigen-specific CD4+ T cells were first expanded with viral peptide pools by the ViraFEST assay and only then sequenced. Investigators separated out CD4+ T cells once less than 11 days of culture had passed. Two doses of BNT162b2 or mRNA-1273 vaccine were administered to participants. Vaccinated participants had no history of SARS-CoV-2 infection and tested negative for nucleocapsid antibodies. General study findings and limits: Clones that were induced by infection or by vaccine showed marked contraction late after vaccination.

The protocol was immunoSEQ multiplex PCR, while the TCRdb copy is restricted to in-frame clones and leaves out a portion. The repertoire holds approximately 16,000 clones, more than 65% seen once, with approximately 25% in the top ten. Germline V gene sequence: CDR1 SGDLS, CDR2 YYNGEE. This CDR3 is built from 13 residues. V was pared by 1 base and J by 8 bases, with 12 bases between. The chain is built from TRBV9 and TRBJ1-1; no clear D. The specimen was CD4+ T cells from PBMCs cultured with HCoV-NL63 spike peptides, collected after COVID-19 vaccination. This sequence originates from a human donor who received a COVID-19 vaccine. The CDR3 here is CASSVSPTGEAFF. The CDR3 nucleotides are TGTGCCAGCAGCGTAAGCCCGACGGGGGAAGCTTTCTTT.